The T cell receptor beta chain under discussion was sequenced for a study of T-cell memory formation after mild COVID-19. TCRdb itself ran the 5' RACE reads through MiXCR, one entry per CDR3 protein. The sample has about 300,000 distinct CDR3 sequences, approximately 19% seen once. Trimming removed 3 bases from V and 4 bases from J, with 4 bases in between. The CDR3 covers 11 residues. Germline values: CDR1 WSHSY, CDR2 SAAADI. The receptor comes from a man aged 18-30 years who had mild COVID-19 (a few samples of this study predate the infection). Cell type and time point are not known. Specimen: PBMCs or a T cell subset sorted from them (not recorded which). V and J are TRBV10-2 and TRBJ2-7; no reliable D call. The CDR3 here is CASSEPYEQYF. The CDR3 nucleotides read TGCGCCAGCAGTGAACCGTACGAGCAGTACTTC.